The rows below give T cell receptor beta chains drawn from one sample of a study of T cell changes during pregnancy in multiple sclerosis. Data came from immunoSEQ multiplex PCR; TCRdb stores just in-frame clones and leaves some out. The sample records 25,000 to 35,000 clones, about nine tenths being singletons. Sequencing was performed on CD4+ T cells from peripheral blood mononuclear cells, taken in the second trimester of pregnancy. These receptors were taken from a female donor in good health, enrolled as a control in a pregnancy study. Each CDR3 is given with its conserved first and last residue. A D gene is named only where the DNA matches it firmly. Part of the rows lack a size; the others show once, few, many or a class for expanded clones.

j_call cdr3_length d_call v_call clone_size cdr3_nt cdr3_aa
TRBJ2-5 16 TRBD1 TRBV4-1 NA TGCGCCAGCAGCCAACTGGGGGCAGGGGGACAAGAGACCCAGTACTTC CASSQLGAGGQETQYF
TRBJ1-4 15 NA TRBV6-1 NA TGTGCCAGCAGTGAAGCGACCGGGAGAGGTGAAAAACTGTTTTTT CASSEATGRGEKLFF
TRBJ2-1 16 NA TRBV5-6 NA TGTGCCAGCAGCTTGGACCTGGGGAGCTCCTACAATGAGCAGTTCTTC CASSLDLGSSYNEQFF
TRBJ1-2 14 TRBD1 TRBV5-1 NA TGCGCCAGCAGCGGGGGACAGGGCGTCTATGGCTACACCTTC CASSGGQGVYGYTF
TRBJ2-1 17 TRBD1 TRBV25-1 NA TGTGCCAGCAGTGAAAGGACAGGGATAAGCTCCTACAATGAGCAGTTCTTC CASSERTGISSYNEQFF
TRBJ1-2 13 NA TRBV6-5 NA TGTGCCAGCAGTAGGACAGCCAACTATGGCTACACCTTC CASSRTANYGYTF
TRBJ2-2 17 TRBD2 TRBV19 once TGTGCCAGTAGTATAGATGGGGGAGGGTTTTACACCGGGGAGCTGTTTTTT CASSIDGGGFYTGELFF
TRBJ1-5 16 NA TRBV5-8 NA TGTGCCAGCAGCCGAGAGAGGATTAATAGCAATCAGCCCCAGCATTTT CASSRERINSNQPQHF
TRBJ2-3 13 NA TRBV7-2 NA TGTGCCAGCAGTTACGGGGTGACAGATACGCAGTATTTT CASSYGVTDTQYF
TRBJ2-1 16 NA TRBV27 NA TGTGCCAGCAGTTTACGCCTGACTAGCTCCTACAATGAGCAGTTCTTC CASSLRLTSSYNEQFF
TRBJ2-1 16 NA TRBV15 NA TGTGCCACCAGCAGAGGTGAGGCGGGGTCGTACAATGAGCAGTTCTTC CATSRGEAGSYNEQFF
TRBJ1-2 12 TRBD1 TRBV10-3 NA TGTGCCATCAGTGGACAGGGACTCGGCTACACCTTC CAISGQGLGYTF
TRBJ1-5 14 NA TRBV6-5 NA TGTGCCAGCAGTTCGGGGGGTTACAATCAGCCCCAGCATTTT CASSSGGYNQPQHF
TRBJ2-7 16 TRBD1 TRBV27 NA TGTGCCAGCAGTCTCCTGACCCCAGGGGGCCCCTACGAGCAGTACTTC CASSLLTPGGPYEQYF
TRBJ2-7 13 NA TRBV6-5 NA TGTGCCAGCAGTCGACAGGACAGTTACGAGCAGTACTTC CASSRQDSYEQYF
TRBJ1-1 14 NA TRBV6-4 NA TGTGCCAGCAGTGCCCGGGGGGTTACCACTGAAGCTTTCTTT CASSARGVTTEAFF
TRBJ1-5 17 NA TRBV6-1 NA TGTGCCAGCAGTGTACAATCGACAAGACCTAGCAATCAGCCCCAGCATTTT CASSVQSTRPSNQPQHF
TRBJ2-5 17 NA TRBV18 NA TGTGCCAGCTCACCACAACAAAGGGAACTAGCCAAAGAGACCCAGTACTTC CASSPQQRELAKETQYF
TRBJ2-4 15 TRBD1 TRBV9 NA TGTGCCAGCAGCGTAGCCGGGACAGGGAAAGGCATTCAGTACTTC CASSVAGTGKGIQYF
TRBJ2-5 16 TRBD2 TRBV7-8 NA TGTGCCAGCAGCTTTAAACTAGCGGGCAACCAAGAGACCCAGTACTTC CASSFKLAGNQETQYF
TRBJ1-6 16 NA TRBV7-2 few TGTGCCAGCAGGTTAGGGGGGGGCGAATATCAATCACCCCTCCACTTT CASRLGGGEYQSPLHF
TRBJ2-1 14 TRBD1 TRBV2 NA TGTGCCAGCCTGAGGGGGCCTAGCTACAATGAGCAGTTCTTC CASLRGPSYNEQFF
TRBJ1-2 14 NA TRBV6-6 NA TGTGCCAGCAAAACCCAGGATTCCAACTATGGCTACACCTTC CASKTQDSNYGYTF
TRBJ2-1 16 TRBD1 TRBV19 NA TGTGCCAGTAGTATTTCGGGGACAGGGCCCTACAATGAGCAGTTCTTC CASSISGTGPYNEQFF
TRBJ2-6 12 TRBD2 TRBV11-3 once TGTGCCAGCCGCGGGAGAGCCAACGTCCTGACTTTC CASRGRANVLTF
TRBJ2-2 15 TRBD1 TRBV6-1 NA TGTGCCAGCAGGGAGGACAGGGTTGGCACCGGGGAGCTGTTTTTT CASREDRVGTGELFF
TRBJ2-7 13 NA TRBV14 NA TGTGCCAGCAGAATTGGAGGTACCTACGAGCAGTACTTC CASRIGGTYEQYF
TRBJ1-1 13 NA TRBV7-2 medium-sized TGTGCCAGCACCCTAGGCCCTACAGGCAAAGCTTTCTTT CASTLGPTGKAFF
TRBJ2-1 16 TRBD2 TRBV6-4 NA TGTGCCAGCAGTGCCGTCGGACTAGCGGGAGGTAATGAGCAGTTCTTC CASSAVGLAGGNEQFF
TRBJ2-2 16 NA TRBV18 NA TGTGCCAGCACCAGCCTGCGGGGCTTTCCCACCGGGGAGCTGTTTTTT CASTSLRGFPTGELFF
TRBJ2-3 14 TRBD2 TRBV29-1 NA TGCAGCGTCTGGACTAGCGGGAGGCCCGATACGCAGTATTTT CSVWTSGRPDTQYF
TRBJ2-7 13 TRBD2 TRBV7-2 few TGTGCCAGCAGGGGGGGGAGCTCCTACGAGCAGTACTTC CASRGGSSYEQYF
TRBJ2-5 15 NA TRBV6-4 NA TGTGCCAGCAGTGAGGGAGCCGACGGGCCGCGGACCCAGTACTTC CASSEGADGPRTQYF
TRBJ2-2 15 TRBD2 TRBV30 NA TGTGCCTGGAGTGTACTAGCGGGGAACACCGGGGAGCTGTTTTTT CAWSVLAGNTGELFF
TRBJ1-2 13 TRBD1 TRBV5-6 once TGTGCCAGCAGCTCGACAGGGGTGAATGGCTACACCTTC CASSSTGVNGYTF
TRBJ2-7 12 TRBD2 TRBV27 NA TGTGCCAGCAGGGGCGGGAGCAACGAGCAGTACTTC CASRGGSNEQYF
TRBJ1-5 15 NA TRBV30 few TGTGCCTGGAGTGTACCTAATTCGAGCAATCAGCCCCAGCATTTT CAWSVPNSSNQPQHF
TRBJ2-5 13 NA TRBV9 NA TGTGCCAGCAGCCTCCAGGGTGGGGAGACCCAGTACTTC CASSLQGGETQYF
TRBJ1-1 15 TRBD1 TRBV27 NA TGTGCCAGCAGCCGCTTAGGGACAGGGATCCCTCGAGCTTTCTTT CASSRLGTGIPRAFF
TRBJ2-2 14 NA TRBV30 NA TGTGCCTGGAGCTCGGGACTGAACACCGGGGAGCTGTTTTTT CAWSSGLNTGELFF